This T cell receptor beta chain comes out of a study of T cells in Graves' hyperthyroidism and ophthalmopathy. The CDR3 is 15 residues long. Per germline, CDR1 SEHNR and CDR2 FQNEAQ (reference sequence). RNA transcripts provided the source from which TCR beta CDR3 regions were amplified. With the HTBI primer set, the TCR CDR3 went through a first round of RT-PCR. MiXCR was run by TCRdb on the multiplex PCR reads, yielding one entry per CDR3 protein. Of about 510,000 distinct CDR3 sequences in the sample, less than 15% were seen once. On this clonotype itself: One end of the junction is discordant with germline, which a read error may explain.

This TCR derives from a woman aged 40 to 50 with Graves' hyperthyroidism. The chain carries TRBV7-9 and TRBJ2-3; D tentatively fits TRBD1 or TRBD2 (6 bases each). The source material was blood. The CDR3 spells CASSLAGHRTDTQYF. In nucleotides, the CDR3 is TGCGCCAGCAGCTTGGCGGGACACCGCACAGATACGCAGTATTTT.